Presented here are 29 T cell receptor beta chains from one specimen sequenced in a study of T cell clonality in common variable immunodeficiency. The table came from immunoSEQ multiplex PCR; TCRdb's copy has only in-frame clones and leaves some out. This repertoire holds about 74,000 clones, and none appear only once. The sample was peripheral blood mononuclear cells. The receptors come from a person between 18 and 75 years old in good health.

This clone occurred many times. The read falls 3 residues short of the CDR3 end, and the missing part is taken from the germline J gene. V gene TRBV7-2 combines with J gene TRBJ1-3; D unclear. This CDR3 spans 15 amino acids. Germline V gene data show CDR1 as SGHTA and CDR2 as FQGNSA. The V and J ends lost 4 bases and 0 bases respectively, with 10 bases between them. Incomplete CDR3 DNA: TGTGCCAGCAGCTATAGGCAGGTCTCTGGAAACACC. Its protein product is CASSYRQVSGNT. The entire CDR3 protein is CASSYRQVSGNTIYF.

The table lists this clone with many counts. The read comes to an end 3 residues before the CDR3 does, leaving the germline J gene to fill in the end. This chain links TRBV5-8 with TRBJ2-7; TRBD1 might be the D (5 bases). The CDR3 is 14 residues long. The V gene's germline CDR1 is SGHTS and CDR2 YDEGEE. The V end lost 0 bases, the J end lost 6 bases, and 13 bases lay between the germline ends. The sequenced part of the CDR3 DNA is TGTGCCAGCAGCTTGGCCCAGGGTTTCACCGAG. Amino acid sequence: CASSLAQGFTE. The full CDR3 protein is CASSLAQGFTEQYF.

This clone was seen repeatedly, ten times or more. The read stops 3 residues short of the end of the CDR3; the missing end is completed from the germline J gene. The chain employs TRBV7-6 and TRBJ1-4; D is perhaps TRBD1 (5 bases). V lost 5 bases and J lost 8, with 15 bases in between. The CDR3 covers 14 residues. Looked up from germline, CDR1 is SGHVS and CDR2 is FNYEAQ. The CDR3 is CASSRRVKGEKLFF. CDR3 DNA (partial): TGTGCCAGCAGCCGCCGGGTAAAGGGGGAAAAA.

Ten or more counts support this clone. The read terminates 3 residues ahead of where the CDR3 ends, so the germline J gene completes it. The genes are TRBV2 and TRBJ1-5; D unclear. This CDR3 comprises 12 residues. The V end lost 7 bases, the J end lost 0 bases, and 4 bases lay between the germline ends. Per the germline V gene, CDR1 is SNHLY and CDR2 is FYNNEI. CDR3 in amino acids: CASKVSNQPQHF. Partial CDR3 DNA: TGTGCCAGCAAGGTTAGCAATCAGCCC.

In this sample, this clone turned up a few times. The sequence runs out 3 residues before the end of the CDR3; the remainder is reconstructed from the germline J gene. V gene TRBV2 combines with J gene TRBJ1-6; 11 bases line up with TRBD1. The junction had 3 bases not matched to a gene; V was cut back by 3 bases and J by 8 bases. Germline CDR1 and CDR2: SNHLY and FYNNEI. The CDR3 length is 15 residues. The CDR3 protein is CASSERDRGYSPLHF. The CDR3 bases that were read are TGTGCCAGCAGTGAGCGGGACAGGGGGTATTCACCC.

This clone was detected many times. The read stops 3 residues short of the end of the CDR3; the missing end is completed from the germline J gene. The chain employs TRBV10-3 and TRBJ1-2; 10 bases match TRBD1. The CDR3 runs to 15 residues. Germline CDR1 reads ENHRY; CDR2 reads SYGVKD. The trim removed 2 bases at V and 3 bases at J, leaving 3 bases unmatched. The sequenced CDR3 bases are TGTGCCATCAGTGAGGCCGGGACAGGGGACTATGGC. This gives the protein CAISEAGTGDYG. The complete CDR3 reads CAISEAGTGDYGYTF.

This clone was seen many times. The CDR3 end falls 3 residues outside the read, so it is completed with the germline J gene. The chain couples TRBV11-1 to TRBJ2-2; 7 bases match TRBD1. The germline V gene encodes CDR1 SGHAT and CDR2 FQDESV (reference sequence). The CDR3 contains 15 residues. V shed 1 base, J shed 5 bases, and the junction held 4 bases outside the gene matches. The sequenced CDR3 bases are TGTGCCAGCAGCTTAGTACCAGGGGGAACCGGGGAG. Amino acids: CASSLVPGGTGE. The CDR3 in its entirety is CASSLVPGGTGELFF.

This clone has at least ten counts. The sequence runs out 3 residues before the end of the CDR3; the remainder is reconstructed from the germline J gene. The chain recombines TRBV12-3 or TRBV12-4 with TRBJ2-5; TRBD1 is a possible D gene (5 bases). The length of the CDR3 is 15 residues. Trimming shortened V by 2 bases and J by 3 bases, and 13 bases separated the two germline ends. Incomplete CDR3 DNA: TGTGCCAGCAGTTTATTAGGTCCAGGGAAAGAGACC. Translated: CASSLLGPGKET. The CDR3 reads in full as CASSLLGPGKETQYF.

This clone was seen repeatedly, ten times or more. The missing CDR3 end, 3 residues past where the read stops, is filled in from the germline J gene. The rearrangement uses TRBV30 and TRBJ1-2; D call uncertain. V lost 5 bases to trimming and J lost 1 base, with 14 bases between them. The CDR3 contains 14 residues. CDR1 GTSNPN and CDR2 SVGIG come from the germline V gene (reference sequence). The sequenced part of the CDR3 DNA is TGTGCCTGGGCCAAGGCGGGAGTTAACTATGGC. It is translated as CAWAKAGVNYG. The entire CDR3 protein reads CAWAKAGVNYGYTF.

This clone was counted many times. The read gets to within 3 residues of the CDR3 end, and the germline J gene fills in the rest. This chain links TRBV20-1 with TRBJ2-7, with unresolved D. The CDR3 loop spans 12 amino acids. Per the germline V gene, CDR1 is DFQATT and CDR2 is SNEGSKA (reference sequence). V dropped 3 bases and J dropped 4 bases, with 10 bases sitting between them. CDR3 loop: CSARIDWYEQYF. CDR3 DNA (partial): TGCAGTGCTAGGATAGACTGGTACGAG.

At least ten counts were recorded for this clone. Read data end 3 residues before the CDR3 end; the end is taken from the germline J gene. The chain couples TRBV5-1 to TRBJ2-7, with no clear D. Trimming removed 0 bases at V and 5 bases at J, with 12 bases between. CDR3 length equals 14 residues. The germline V gene encodes CDR1 SGHRS and CDR2 YFSETQ. Incomplete CDR3 DNA: TGCGCCAGCAGCTTGGATTCTACGCGCGACGAG. It yields the protein CASSLDSTRDE. The whole CDR3 protein is CASSLDSTRDEQYF.

This clone came up many times. The read stops 3 residues short of the end of the CDR3; the missing end is completed from the germline J gene. The V call is TRBV20-1, the J call TRBJ1-2; D possibly corresponds to TRBD1 (6 bases). Germline CDR1 is DFQATT and CDR2 is SNEGSKA (reference sequence). This CDR3 is 13 amino acids long. The sequenced CDR3 bases are TGCAGTGCTGCCCCGGGACATGAAGAAGGC. It encodes CSAAPGHEEG. The whole CDR3 is CSAAPGHEEGYTF.

This clone occurred many times. Coverage ceases 3 residues before the CDR3 finishes, and the germline J gene fills in the end. The V gene is TRBV13, the J gene TRBJ2-7; 7 bases are a match to TRBD1. Germline CDR1 and CDR2: PRHDT and FYEKMQ (reference sequence). With V trimmed by 4 bases and J by 3 bases, 6 bases remained unmatched. The CDR3 has 14 residues. The sequenced part of the CDR3 DNA is TGTGCCAGCAGCTCCCGACAGGGCCTCTACGAG. Its protein is CASSSRQGLYE. The CDR3 as a whole reads CASSSRQGLYEQYF.

This clone was seen ten or more times. The read terminates 3 residues ahead of where the CDR3 ends, so the germline J gene completes it. Other DNA sequences of this sample code for an identical CDR3. This chain links TRBV28 with TRBJ2-7; 8 bases line up with TRBD1. V shed 3 bases, J shed 0 bases, and the junction held 1 base outside the gene matches. CDR1 is MDHEN, CDR2 SYDVKM, per germline. The CDR3 covers 14 residues. The part of the CDR3 DNA that was read is TGTGCCAGCAGTTTCACAGGGGGCTCCTACGAG. Translating it yields CASSFTGGSYE. In full, the CDR3 reads CASSFTGGSYEQYF. Using reference TRBV28 and TRBJ2-7 for the parts outside the CDR3, the full variable domain is DVKVTQSSRYLVKRTGEKVFLECVQDMDHENMFWYRQDPGLGLRLIYFSYDVKMKEKGDIPEGYSVSREKKERFSLILESASTNQTSMYLCASSFTGGSYEQYFGPGTRLTVT.

This clone has at least ten counts. The read ends 3 residues before the CDR3 terminus; that terminus is restored from the germline J gene. The chain carries TRBV6-4 and TRBJ2-5; 11 bases line up with TRBD2. V lost 6 bases and J lost 5; bases outside the gene matches: 5. Germline V gene lookup returns CDR1 MRHNA and CDR2 SNTAGT. CDR3 length equals 14 residues. The DNA read from the CDR3 is TGTGCCAGCAGGACTAGCGGGGACACGGAGACC. Translated, it gives CASRTSGDTET. The full CDR3 protein is CASRTSGDTETQYF.

This clone was counted ten times or more. The read ends 3 residues early relative to the CDR3; the germline J gene fills the gap. J is TRBJ2-7 and V is TRBV20-1; 7 bases line up with TRBD1. Germline V gene lookup returns CDR1 DFQATT and CDR2 SNEGSKA (reference sequence). This CDR3 is 14 amino acids long. V lost 4 bases and J lost 4; bases outside the gene matches: 10. CDR3 residues: CSAIKPGQLYEQYF. The CDR3 DNA, read in part, is TGCAGTGCTATAAAGCCGGGACAGCTATACGAG.

This clone was seen at least ten times. The read falls 3 residues short of the CDR3 end, and the missing part is taken from the germline J gene. V is TRBV2 and J is TRBJ2-4; 14 nucleotides align to TRBD2. Germline lookup yields CDR1 SNHLY and CDR2 FYNNEI. This CDR3 has 17 amino acids. The V and J ends lost 7 bases and 6 bases, in that order; junction bases with no gene match: 11. The CDR3 loop reads CASKPGLAGDLGNIQYF. Incomplete CDR3 DNA: TGTGCCAGCAAACCGGGACTAGCGGGAGATTTAGGAAACATT.

This clone occurred many times. The CDR3 end lies 3 residues beyond the end of the read and is filled in from the germline J gene. The chain links TRBV7-2 to TRBJ1-1; TRBD1 might be the D (6 bases). This CDR3 has 13 residues. Germline lookup yields CDR1 SGHTA and CDR2 FQGNSA. Partial CDR3 DNA: TGTGCCAGCAGCTTAGATCAGGGGCAGGCA. Translation: CASSLDQGQA. The full CDR3 protein reads CASSLDQGQAAFF.

At least ten counts were recorded for this clone. The read is 3 residues too short to cover the CDR3 end, so that end is filled in from the germline J gene. V gene TRBV18 combines with J gene TRBJ2-6; 7 bases are a match to TRBD2. Germline values: CDR1 KGHSH, CDR2 LQKENI. The CDR3 covers 15 residues. V dropped 4 bases and J dropped 2; count of bases not matched to a gene: 2. CDR3 DNA (partial): TGTGCCAGCTCACAGGGGAGGGCTGGGGCCAACGTC. This sequence encodes CASSQGRAGANV. The CDR3 as a whole reads CASSQGRAGANVLTF.

The table lists this clone with many counts. The read ends 3 residues early relative to the CDR3; the germline J gene fills the gap. The genes are TRBV7-2 and TRBJ2-1, with 12 positions matching TRBD2. The J segment lost 8 bases and the V segment lost 6 bases, leaving 8 bases of the junction unmatched. The CDR3 totals 15 residues. CDR1 and CDR2 from the germline V gene are SGHTA and FQGNSA. The covered CDR3 bases are TGTGCCAGCAGTACGACTAGCGGGAGTTCGTATGAG. Residues: CASSTTSGSSYE. The whole CDR3 reads CASSTTSGSSYEQFF.

This clone has a count of ten or more. The sequenced fragment ends 3 residues before the CDR3 boundary, so the rest is inferred from the germline J gene. The chain joins TRBV19 to TRBJ1-5; TRBD1 might be the D (5 bases). This CDR3 is 16 amino acids long. V was pared by 3 bases and J by 2 bases, with 14 bases between. Per the germline V gene, CDR1 is LNHDA and CDR2 is SQIVND (reference sequence). The CDR3 bases that were read are TGTGCCAGTAGTATCATAGTAGGGGTAGGCAATCAGCCC. Translating gives CASSIIVGVGNQP. The full CDR3 reads CASSIIVGVGNQPQHF. The whole variable domain, remainder taken from reference TRBV19 and TRBJ1-5, is DGGITQSPKYLFRKEGQNVTLSCEQNLNHDAMYWYRQDPGQGLRLIYYSQIVNDFQKGDIAEGYSVSREKKESFPLTVTSAQKNPTAFYLCASSIIVGVGNQPQHFGDGTRLSIL.

In this sample, this clone turned up many times. The read ends 3 residues shy of where the CDR3 ends; the end is completed using the germline J gene. This sequence joins TRBV10-3 and TRBJ2-3; 7 bases match TRBD1. The CDR3 is 15 residues long. Germline V gene lookup returns CDR1 ENHRY and CDR2 SYGVKD. With 4 bases clipped from V and 0 bases from J, the junction kept 4 bases outside the gene matches. CDR3 sequence: CAISAETGSTDTQYF. Incomplete CDR3 DNA: TGTGCCATCAGTGCGGAGACAGGGAGCACAGATACG.

This clone was counted at least ten times. A junction end diverges from the germline sequence, so it may reflect a read error. The sequenced fragment ends 3 residues before the CDR3 boundary, so the rest is inferred from the germline J gene. The chain uses TRBV4-2 and TRBJ2-7; 11 bases align to TRBD2. This CDR3 comprises 15 residues. Germline CDR1 and CDR2: LGHNA and YNFKEQ. The CDR3 protein is CASSQVTSGSYEQYF. The sequenced CDR3 bases are TGCGCCAGCAGCCAAGTCACTAGCGGGAGCTACGAG.

This clone was counted many times. The read terminates 3 residues ahead of where the CDR3 ends, so the germline J gene completes it. V usage is TRBV7-2 and J usage is TRBJ2-1; tentative D call: TRBD2 (6 bases). Germline V gene lookup returns CDR1 SGHTA and CDR2 FQGNSA. This CDR3 is built from 15 residues. The V and J ends lost 1 base and 7 bases respectively, with 14 bases between them. The CDR3 region is CASSLGAGFGNEQFF. The CDR3 bases that were read are TGTGCCAGCAGCTTAGGGGCGGGGTTCGGTAATGAG.

This clone appeared many times. The read ends 3 residues shy of where the CDR3 ends; the end is completed using the germline J gene. This CDR3 is also generated by other DNA sequences in the sample. The chain recombines TRBV19 with TRBJ2-3, with a possible D match to TRBD2 (5 bases). Trimming took 3 bases from V and 2 from J, leaving 15 bases between them. The CDR3 extends over 16 amino acids. Germline V gives CDR1 LNHDA, CDR2 SQIVND (reference sequence). CDR3 region: CASSIQRVTPTDTQYF. The CDR3 bases that were read are TGTGCCAGTAGTATTCAGAGGGTAACACCCACAGATACG.

This clone came up many times. Read sequence stops 3 residues before the CDR3 end, and the germline J gene provides the missing end. The J gene is TRBJ1-2, the V gene TRBV18; no firm D call. In germline, CDR1 is KGHSH, CDR2 LQKENI. CDR3 length: 15 amino acids. Trimming removed 3 bases from V and 1 base from J, with 12 bases in between. CDR3 bases read: TGTGCCAGCTCACCTTCGGGGATCCTTAACTATGGC. Its protein product is CASSPSGILNYG. The CDR3 reads in full as CASSPSGILNYGYTF.

This clone was picked up many times. The observed sequence ends 3 residues before the CDR3 terminus, with the missing tail filled in from the germline J gene. The chain has TRBV5-1 and TRBJ2-5; D is possibly TRBD1 (6 bases). V gave up 7 bases and J gave up 1 base, with 17 bases separating them. This CDR3 region has 15 residues. CDR1 is SGHRS, CDR2 YFSETQ, per germline. The CDR3 DNA, read in part, is TGCGCCAGCTCCGGGACAATAGGGATCCAAGAGACC. This translates into CASSGTIGIQET. In full, the CDR3 reads CASSGTIGIQETQYF.

This clone was seen many times. The read halts 3 residues ahead of the CDR3 end, with the missing end drawn from the germline J gene. The chain links TRBV5-1 to TRBJ2-3; a weak D match, TRBD1 (5 bases). Trimming pared 3 bases from V and 6 bases from J, leaving 8 bases between. This CDR3 contains 12 residues. CDR1 SGHRS and CDR2 YFSETQ come from the germline V gene. The CDR3 loop reads CASSSHRDTQYF. The part of the CDR3 DNA that was read is TGCGCCAGCAGCTCTCACAGGGATACG.

In its sample, this clone was seen many times. The missing CDR3 end, 3 residues past where the read stops, is filled in from the germline J gene. The chain employs TRBV5-1 and TRBJ2-7; the match to TRBD1 covers 8 bases. The CDR3 spans 15 residues. From germline, CDR1 is SGHRS and CDR2 YFSETQ. V dropped 4 bases and J dropped 5; count of bases not matched to a gene: 11. Incomplete CDR3 DNA: TGCGCCAGCAGCCGGGAAGGCAGGGGGCTCGACGAG. The encoded protein is CASSREGRGLDE. In full, the CDR3 reads CASSREGRGLDEQYF.